This T cell receptor beta chain is drawn from a study of Graves' ophthalmopathy and Graves' hyperthyroidism. Study as a whole: Before any treatment was given, at initial diagnosis, peripheral blood was collected.

A duration under 3 months, NOSPECS ≥4, CAS ≥3 and moderate-to-severe activity characterized the donors with ophthalmopathy. Enrollment excluded any patients with other autoimmune diseases, uncontrolled infections, pregnancy or lactation. The authors isolated PBMCs from over 7.5 ml of fresh peripheral blood. Amplification of the TCR beta CDR3 regions used RNA transcripts (as template). HTBI-primed first-round RT-PCR preceded second-round multiplex PCR. TCRdb analysed the multiplex PCR reads with MiXCR anew, one entry per CDR3 protein. The table has 350,000 to 450,000 distinct CDR3 sequences, approximately 20% seen once. Germline CDR1 is SGHTA and CDR2 is FQGNSA. The V end lost 5 bases, the J end lost 3 bases, and 14 bases lay between the germline ends. The CDR3 extends over 14 amino acids.

Sequenced input: peripheral blood. The chain joins TRBV7-2 to TRBJ2-7, with D hard to call. The sequence derives from a young woman with Graves' ophthalmopathy. The DNA for the CDR3 is TGTGCCAGCAGCCGAGTTAAGGGAAACTACGAGCAGTACTTC. Its translation is CASSRVKGNYEQYF.